This T cell receptor beta chain was profiled in a study of OX40 agonist ivuxolimab in advanced cancers. Study information: Recorded diagnoses for dose-escalation patients were hepatocellular carcinoma, melanoma, renal cell or head and neck cancer. Patients were around 83% male with ages roughly 23 to 85, mean about 60. Study-wide points: Partial responders treated at 0.1-3.0 mg/kg exhibited clonal expansion among the lowest measured.

The assay was immunoSEQ multiplex PCR, and TCRdb's table has in-frame clones only and misses some. This table has roughly 48,000 clones, about four fifths appearing once. The ends were cut back, 0 bases at V and 0 bases at J, with 8 bases in the middle. Germline V gene sequence: CDR1 LGHNA, CDR2 YNFKEQ. This CDR3 region has 15 residues. Of note for this clone: The antigen is undetermined.

The V gene is TRBV4-2, the J gene TRBJ1-1, with D uncertain. The input for sequencing was CD4+ or CD8+ T cells sorted from blood, taken in a trial of the OX40 agonist ivuxolimab. The source of this sequence is an adult with an advanced solid tumor such as melanoma, head and neck, liver or kidney cancer. The CDR3 spells CASSQDPNMNTEAFF. As DNA, the CDR3 is TGTGCCAGCAGCCAAGACCCCAATATGAACACTGAAGCTTTCTTT.